The clone carrying this T cell receptor beta chain occurred many times. Antigen unknown. The source of the sample is a study of response to subunit inactivated influenza vaccine. Study results and caveats: Few new T cells, the authors suggested, are recruited by each seasonal influenza vaccination.

The CDR3 contains 15 residues. Unmatched junction bases numbered 7, after V lost 1 base and J lost 8 bases. Germline V gene lookup returns CDR1 MGHRA and CDR2 YSYEKL. TCRdb processed the RT-PCR reads anew with MiXCR; each CDR3 protein has one entry. The sample lists 300,000 to 350,000 distinct CDR3 sequences, roughly a fifth occurring once. The sequence was obtained from a man aged 50-75 years who received an inactivated influenza vaccine. The chain joins TRBV4-1 to TRBJ2-1, with TRBD2 matching over 8 bases. Here the sequenced sample was PBMCs from blood, taken less than 22 months after vaccination. Written as DNA, the CDR3 is TGCGCCAGCAGCCAAGGAGCGGGAGCAGGTGATGAGCAGTTCTTC. Residues: CASSQGAGAGDEQFF.